This T cell receptor (beta chain) derives from a study of cytomegalovirus exposure and HLA in healthy donors. Study details: The Caucasian-associated ancestry cluster held roughly 84% of over 350 genotyped donors.

Whole-study findings and limits: A later analysis appeared to link common viral pathogens to several of the most significant clusters. As immune exposure information, only CMV serostatus was available. Roughly even sequencing depth across donors was the assumption behind the presence/absence analyses.

Concerning this clone itself: Its antigen is currently unknown.

The PCR had 60 Vbeta and 13 Jbeta primers. Here immunoSEQ multiplex PCR was the method, and the copy in TCRdb shows in-frame clones only, minus some. The sample lists fewer than 200,000 clones, around 90% occurring once. This receptor was identified in a woman aged 25 to 39 in good health and CMV-seronegative. Material for sequencing was PBMCs.

The CDR3 sequence: CASSVGTGVRHEQYF. CDR3 sequence (DNA): TGTGCCAGCAGCGTAGGGACAGGGGTGCGGCACGAGCAGTACTTC. This chain connects TRBV9 to TRBJ2-7; 9 nucleotides match TRBD1. CDR3 length: 15 amino acids. The germline gives CDR1 SGDLS, CDR2 YYNGEE. The V gene end was trimmed by 0 bases and the J gene end by 5 bases; junction bases not matched to a gene: 6.